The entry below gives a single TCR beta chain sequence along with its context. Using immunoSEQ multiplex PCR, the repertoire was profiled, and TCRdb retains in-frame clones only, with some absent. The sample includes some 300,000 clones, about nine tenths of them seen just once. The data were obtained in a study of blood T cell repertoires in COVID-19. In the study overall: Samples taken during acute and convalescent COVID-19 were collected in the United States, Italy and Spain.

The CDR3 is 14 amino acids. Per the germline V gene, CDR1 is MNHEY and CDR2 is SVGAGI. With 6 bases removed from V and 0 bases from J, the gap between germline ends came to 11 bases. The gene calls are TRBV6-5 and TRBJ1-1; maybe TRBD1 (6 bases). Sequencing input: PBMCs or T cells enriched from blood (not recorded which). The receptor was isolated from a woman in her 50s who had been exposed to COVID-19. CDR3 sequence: CASSLRGMNTEAFF. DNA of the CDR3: TGTGCCAGCAGCCTCAGGGGAATGAACACTGAAGCTTTCTTT.